The 27 T cell receptor beta chains below come from one sample, sequenced in a study of shared clonotypes between healthy human individuals. The assay was immunoSEQ multiplex PCR, and TCRdb's table has in-frame clones only and misses some. The table lists some 2.3 million clones, over 90% of them singletons, with 0.39% in the top ten. The sequenced material came from naive CD4+ T cells from PBMCs. Subset indicated: CD45RA+ positively selected. These receptors were taken from a man aged 18-30 years in good health. Some clones in this sample may be carry-over from other donors' samples.

This chain joins TRBV27 and TRBJ1-6, with D perhaps matching TRBD1 (5 bases). CDR1 and CDR2 from the germline V gene are MNHEY and SMNVEV (reference sequence). This CDR3 has 15 residues. The V end was cut by 3 bases, the J end by 10 bases, with 16 bases between. CDR3 bases: TGTGCCAGCAGTTTTGGAAGGGGAGGGGACTCACCCCTCCACTTT. Protein: CASSFGRGGDSPLHF.

CDR3 amino acids: CASSPGTGKDTQYF. The CDR3 DNA sequence: TGTGCCAGCAGCCCCGGGACCGGGAAAGATACGCAGTATTTT. The chain joins TRBV7-3 to TRBJ2-3, with D perhaps TRBD1 or TRBD2 (5 bases each). Germline values: CDR1 SGHTA, CDR2 FQGTGA. The CDR3 covers 14 residues. Between the trimmed V and J ends, which lost 5 bases and 5 bases, there was a span of 14 bases.

This clone appeared once. The chain is built from TRBV28 and TRBJ2-3; 8 nucleotides match TRBD2. The V segment lost 3 bases and the J segment 7 bases; nucleotides outside the gene matches: 9. Looked up from germline, CDR1 is MDHEN and CDR2 is SYDVKM. The CDR3 spans 15 residues. CDR3: CASSFEAGGGYTQYF. CDR3 coding DNA: TGTGCCAGCAGTTTCGAGGCGGGAGGTGGATATACGCAGTATTTT.

The rearrangement uses TRBV6-1 and TRBJ1-5; weak D call: TRBD1 (6 bases). V was clipped by 3 bases and J by 4 bases, with 13 bases between them. CDR3 size: 15 residues. The germline V gene encodes CDR1 MNHNS and CDR2 SASEGT. The CDR3 here is CASSETWDTNQPQHF. In DNA, the CDR3 is TGTGCCAGCAGTGAGACGTGGGACACTAATCAGCCCCAGCATTTT.

The chain carries TRBV6-5 and TRBJ1-3, with no clear D. There are 14 residues in the CDR3. Germline CDR1 reads MNHEY; CDR2 reads SVGAGI. Trimming pared 6 bases from V and 0 bases from J, leaving 9 bases between. This CDR3 is CASRWMSSGNTIYF. The CDR3 DNA follows: TGTGCCAGCAGATGGATGAGCTCTGGAAACACCATATATTTT.

The CDR3 coding sequence is TGTGCCACCCAGGACAGATATAGCAATCAGCCCCAGCATTTT. It translates to CATQDRYSNQPQHF. The gene calls are TRBV6-1 and TRBJ1-5; tentative D call: TRBD1 (6 bases). Per the germline V gene, CDR1 is MNHNS and CDR2 is SASEGT. Trimming cost V 10 bases and J 0 bases, with 13 bases left between them. This CDR3 has 14 amino acids.

The CDR3 here is CASSVSQSSGSTDTQYF. The DNA for the CDR3 is TGTGCCAGCAGCGTGAGCCAATCTAGCGGGAGCACAGATACGCAGTATTTT. The chain carries TRBV5-8 and TRBJ2-3, with 8 bases identical to TRBD2. The V segment lost 4 bases and the J segment 0 bases; nucleotides outside the gene matches: 10. CDR1 is SGHTS, CDR2 YDEGEE, per germline. The CDR3 has 17 amino acids.

This clone was seen a few times. Other nucleotide sequences from this sample produce the same CDR3. The chain employs TRBV11-2 and TRBJ2-1; no definite D call. Trimming removed 0 bases at V and 4 bases at J, with 4 bases between. The CDR3 sequence is 13 residues long. CDR1 SGHAT and CDR2 FQNNGV come from the germline V gene. The CDR3 region is CASSLDRYNEQFF. CDR3 in DNA: TGTGCCAGCAGCTTAGACAGATACAATGAGCAGTTCTTC.

This chain connects TRBV6-1 to TRBJ1-1, with a possible D match to TRBD1 (5 bases). This CDR3 has 15 amino acids. Germline CDR1 reads MNHNS; CDR2 reads SASEGT. Trimming removed 2 bases from V and 1 base from J, with 11 bases in between. In DNA form, the CDR3 reads TGTGCCAGCAGTGAACAGGGTCCCACGAACACTGAAGCTTTCTTT. Translating gives CASSEQGPTNTEAFF.

The chain carries TRBV12-5 and TRBJ2-3, with 7 bases fitting TRBD1. With 5 bases clipped from V and 4 bases from J, the junction kept 9 bases outside the gene matches. Germline CDR1 and CDR2: LGHNT and FRNRAP. This CDR3 is built from 15 residues. Written as DNA, the CDR3 is TGTGCTAGTGGTGGGGGACAGAGGAGCGCAGATACGCAGTATTTT. Residues: CASGGGQRSADTQYF. The whole variable domain, filled in from reference TRBV12-5 and TRBJ2-3, reads DARVTQTPRHKVTEMGQEVTMRCQPILGHNTVFWYRQTMMQGLELLAYFRNRAPLDDSGMPKDRFSAEMPDATLATLKIQPSEPRDSAVYFCASGGGQRSADTQYFGPGTRLTVL.

This clone was detected only once. The V gene is TRBV11-2, the J gene TRBJ2-5; D possibly corresponds to TRBD1 (6 bases). Trimming removed 5 bases at V and 5 bases at J, with 18 bases between. The CDR3 loop spans 15 amino acids. CDR1 SGHAT and CDR2 FQNNGV come from the germline V gene. In DNA form, the CDR3 reads TGTGCCAGCAGCGCGAGGCCAGGGGCGAGTGAGACCCAGTACTTC. It encodes CASSARPGASETQYF.

The chain is built from TRBV4-1 and TRBJ2-5, with 9 bases aligning to TRBD1. Germline trimming cut 4 bases from V and 4 bases from J; bases unmatched to any gene: 10. The CDR3 extends over 16 amino acids. Germline V gene lookup returns CDR1 MGHRA and CDR2 YSYEKL. For the CDR3, the DNA is TGCGCCAGCAGCCTCGCCGGGACAGGGAGGGTAGAGACCCAGTACTTC. Protein sequence: CASSLAGTGRVETQYF.

This chain links TRBV4-1 with TRBJ2-1; no clear D. The CDR3 runs 18 residues. With 0 bases removed from V and 0 bases from J, the gap between germline ends came to 15 bases. Germline values: CDR1 MGHRA, CDR2 YSYEKL. As DNA, the CDR3 is TGCGCCAGCAGCCAAGAGGACCGGGCGTTCAGCTCCTACAATGAGCAGTTCTTC. Amino acids: CASSQEDRAFSSYNEQFF.

The chain links TRBV6-5 to TRBJ1-2; the D gene is possibly TRBD1 (6 bases). V dropped 5 bases and J dropped 7 bases, with 11 bases sitting between them. Germline values: CDR1 MNHEY, CDR2 SVGAGI. CDR3 length: 12 residues. CDR3 region: CASSQQGRGYTF. The CDR3 bases are TGTGCCAGCAGTCAACAGGGACGTGGCTACACCTTC.

This chain links TRBV28 with TRBJ1-5; TRBD1 agrees at 7 bases. J was trimmed by 0 bases and V by 4 bases; bases with no gene match: 12. This CDR3 is built from 18 residues. Germline V gene data show CDR1 as MDHEN and CDR2 as SYDVKM. The CDR3 nucleotides read TGTGCCAGCAGTTCCCGGGACAGACTAAGCTATAGCAATCAGCCCCAGCATTTT. It is translated as CASSSRDRLSYSNQPQHF.

This clone has only one observation. This chain uses TRBV6-1 with TRBJ2-3; D not certain. The length of the CDR3 is 12 residues. The V gene lost 2 bases and the J gene lost 4 bases, with 4 bases spanning the gap. Germline assignment: CDR1 MNHNS and CDR2 SASEGT. The CDR3 DNA reads as TGTGCCAGCAGTGAAAGTCCAGATACGCAGTATTTT. It yields the protein CASSESPDTQYF.

The chain links TRBV27 to TRBJ1-1; TRBD1 might be the D (5 bases). Trimming cost V 5 bases and J 5 bases, with 9 bases left between them. The CDR3 is made up of 12 amino acids. In germline, CDR1 is MNHEY, CDR2 SMNVEV (reference sequence). CDR3 in amino acids: CASSPRGTEAFF. The CDR3 region has the DNA TGTGCCAGCAGTCCAAGGGGAACTGAAGCTTTCTTT.

V and J are TRBV18 and TRBJ2-3; 7 nucleotides agree with TRBD1. Germline V CDR1 and CDR2: KGHSH, LQKENI. V was pared by 6 bases and J by 2 bases, with 8 bases of the junction left unmatched. The CDR3 contains 15 residues. CDR3 sequence: CASSRDRVNTDTQYF. The CDR3, as DNA: TGTGCCAGCTCTAGGGACAGAGTCAACACAGATACGCAGTATTTT.

V usage is TRBV11-3 and J usage is TRBJ2-1, with 10 positions matching TRBD2. CDR1 is SGHNT, CDR2 YENEEA, per germline. Germline trimming cut 3 bases from V and 5 bases from J; bases unmatched to any gene: 4. This CDR3 has 15 residues. The CDR3 region is CASSFLAGADNEQFF. The CDR3 coding sequence is TGTGCCAGCAGCTTTCTAGCGGGAGCCGACAATGAGCAGTTCTTC.

The chain couples TRBV6-6 to TRBJ2-7, with 10 bases matching TRBD2. The J segment lost 3 bases and the V segment lost 5 bases, leaving 4 bases of the junction unmatched. CDR1 and CDR2 from the germline V gene are MNHNY and SVGAGI (reference sequence). The CDR3 covers 14 residues. The CDR3 DNA reads as TGTGCCAGCAGTCCCGGGACTAGCGTCTACGAGCAGTACTTC. Its protein product is CASSPGTSVYEQYF.

The chain links TRBV6-6 to TRBJ2-7; TRBD2 aligns across 9 bases. CDR3 length equals 16 residues. CDR1 is MNHNY, CDR2 SVGAGI, per germline (reference sequence). V shed 5 bases, J shed 6 bases, and the junction held 14 bases outside the gene matches. The chain's CDR3 is CASSPQGTSSSAEQYF. The CDR3 coding sequence is TGTGCCAGCAGTCCCCAAGGGACTAGCTCGTCCGCCGAGCAGTACTTC.

V and J are TRBV28 and TRBJ2-7; 7 bases match TRBD2. Germline trimming cut 3 bases from V and 3 bases from J; bases unmatched to any gene: 8. This CDR3 is 15 amino acids long. From germline, CDR1 is MDHEN and CDR2 SYDVKM. CDR3 nucleotides: TGTGCCAGCAGTTTGATAAGCGGGACTCTCTACGAGCAGTACTTC. Translating gives CASSLISGTLYEQYF.

The V and J genes are TRBV28 and TRBJ2-7, with D hard to call. V was pared by 5 bases and J by 0 bases, with 8 bases between. The germline gives CDR1 MDHEN, CDR2 SYDVKM. The CDR3 runs to 13 residues. The CDR3 region is CASSKTLSYEQYF. The CDR3 DNA reads as TGTGCCAGCAGTAAAACGCTCTCCTACGAGCAGTACTTC. Full variable domain (remainder filled in from reference TRBV28 and TRBJ2-7): DVKVTQSSRYLVKRTGEKVFLECVQDMDHENMFWYRQDPGLGLRLIYFSYDVKMKEKGDIPEGYSVSREKKERFSLILESASTNQTSMYLCASSKTLSYEQYFGPGTRLTVT.

The chain is built from TRBV9 and TRBJ1-2, with TRBD1 identical over 8 bases. CDR3 length: 17 residues. Looked up from germline, CDR1 is SGDLS and CDR2 is YYNGEE. V trimming: 0 bases; J trimming: 7 bases; junction bases outside the gene matches: 14. CDR3 in DNA: TGTGCCAGCAGCGTAGCTACGTGGGCAGGGGGCGCCGGTGGCTACACCTTC. Its translation: CASSVATWAGGAGGYTF.

The gene calls are TRBV5-4 and TRBJ2-3, with D uncertain. The CDR3 totals 11 residues. In germline, CDR1 is SGHNT, CDR2 YYREEE (reference sequence). V was trimmed by 3 bases and J by 3 bases, leaving 2 bases between them. The CDR3 spells CASSWTDTQYF. In nucleotides, the CDR3 is TGTGCCAGCAGCTGGACAGATACGCAGTATTTT.

This chain joins TRBV25-1 and TRBJ2-6; D may be TRBD2 (5 bases). This CDR3 has 17 residues. Deletions cut 9 bases from V and 0 bases from J, with 18 bases between. Germline CDR1 reads MGHDK; CDR2 reads SYGVNS. CDR3 in DNA: TGTGCCAGTTGGGGAGTAGTGGGTCTCTCTGGGGCCAACGTCCTGACTTTC. Translated, it gives CASWGVVGLSGANVLTF.

V usage is TRBV5-1 and J usage is TRBJ1-5, with D maybe TRBD1 (6 bases). Trimming shortened V by 2 bases and J by 4 bases, and 13 bases separated the two germline ends. Per the germline V gene, CDR1 is SGHRS and CDR2 is YFSETQ. This CDR3 is 15 amino acids long. CDR3 protein: CASSFGGAENQPQHF. In DNA, the CDR3 is TGCGCCAGCAGCTTTGGGGGCGCGGAGAATCAGCCCCAGCATTTT.